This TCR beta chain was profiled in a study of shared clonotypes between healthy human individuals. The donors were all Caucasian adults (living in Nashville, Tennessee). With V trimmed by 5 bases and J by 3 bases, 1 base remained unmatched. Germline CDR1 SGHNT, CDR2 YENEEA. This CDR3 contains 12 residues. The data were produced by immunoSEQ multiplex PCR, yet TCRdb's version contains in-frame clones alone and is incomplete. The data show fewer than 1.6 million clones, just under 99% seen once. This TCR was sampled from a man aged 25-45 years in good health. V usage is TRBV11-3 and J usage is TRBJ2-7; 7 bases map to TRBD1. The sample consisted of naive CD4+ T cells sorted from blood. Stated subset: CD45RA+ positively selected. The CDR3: CASSPGGYEQYF. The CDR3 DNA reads TGTGCCAGCAGCCCAGGGGGCTACGAGCAGTACTTC.